This paragraph reports one TCR beta chain. Its specificity is not known. Germline assignment: CDR1 PRHDT and CDR2 FYEKMQ (reference sequence). V was shortened by 6 bases and J by 9 bases, with 15 bases between the two germline ends. This CDR3 is 13 amino acids long. 13 Jbeta primers and 60 Vbeta primers were used for the PCR. Sequencing was performed with immunoSEQ multiplex PCR; in TCRdb, only in-frame clones are kept and a portion is missing. Seen here are roughly 120,000 clones, about 70% observed once, and the top ten hold about 4%. This entry belongs to a study of cytomegalovirus exposure and HLA in healthy donors. Study-wide findings and caveats: Several top significant clusters appeared, in a later analysis, to be linked to common viral pathogens. Later analysis associated a missense DCLRE1C variant with TCR beta V- and J-gene trimming. Fewer N-insertions (relative to the roughly 720-donor mean) were reportedly seen in an Asian-associated ancestry cluster in a later analysis.

This sequence originates from a woman between 40 and 50 years old in good health and CMV-seronegative. The sequenced sample consisted of PBMCs. The V gene is TRBV13, the J gene TRBJ2-1; D might be TRBD1 (5 bases). The CDR3 region has the DNA TGTGCCAGCAGGGCCCAGGGTTACGCTGAGCAGTTCTTC. Residues: CASRAQGYAEQFF.